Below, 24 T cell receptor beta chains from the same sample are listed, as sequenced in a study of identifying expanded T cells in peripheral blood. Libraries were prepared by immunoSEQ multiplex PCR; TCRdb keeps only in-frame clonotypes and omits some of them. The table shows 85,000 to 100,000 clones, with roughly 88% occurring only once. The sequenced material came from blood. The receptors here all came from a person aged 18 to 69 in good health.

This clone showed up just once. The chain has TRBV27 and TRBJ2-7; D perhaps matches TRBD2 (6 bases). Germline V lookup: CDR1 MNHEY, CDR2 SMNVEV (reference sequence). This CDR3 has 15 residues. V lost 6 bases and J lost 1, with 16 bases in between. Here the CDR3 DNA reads TGTGCCAGCAGGAAACCGGGGGAAGGGTCCTACGAGCAGTACTTC. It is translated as CASRKPGEGSYEQYF.

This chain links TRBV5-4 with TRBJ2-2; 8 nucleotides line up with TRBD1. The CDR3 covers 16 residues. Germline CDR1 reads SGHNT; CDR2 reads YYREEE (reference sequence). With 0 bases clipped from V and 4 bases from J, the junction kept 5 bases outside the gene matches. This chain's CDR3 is CASSLGPDRATGELFF. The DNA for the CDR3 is TGTGCCAGCAGCTTGGGGCCGGACAGGGCCACCGGGGAGCTGTTTTTT.

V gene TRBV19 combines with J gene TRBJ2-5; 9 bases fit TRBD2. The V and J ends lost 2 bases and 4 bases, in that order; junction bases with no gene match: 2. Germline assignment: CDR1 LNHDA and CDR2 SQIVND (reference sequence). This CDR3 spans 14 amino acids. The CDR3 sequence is CASSISAGGETQYF. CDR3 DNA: TGTGCCAGTAGTATATCAGCGGGAGGAGAGACCCAGTACTTC.

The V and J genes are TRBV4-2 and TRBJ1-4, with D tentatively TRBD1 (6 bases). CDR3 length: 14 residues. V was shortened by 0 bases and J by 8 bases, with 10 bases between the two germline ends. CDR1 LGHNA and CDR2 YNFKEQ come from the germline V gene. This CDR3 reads CASSQDRGNEKLFF. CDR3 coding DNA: TGTGCCAGCAGCCAAGACAGGGGAAACGAAAAACTGTTTTTT.

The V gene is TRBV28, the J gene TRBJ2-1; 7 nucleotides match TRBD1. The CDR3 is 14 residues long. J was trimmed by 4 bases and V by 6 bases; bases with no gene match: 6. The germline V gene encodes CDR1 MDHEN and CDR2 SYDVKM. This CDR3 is CASRYKDRYNEQFF. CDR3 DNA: TGTGCCAGCAGATACAAGGACAGGTACAATGAGCAGTTCTTC. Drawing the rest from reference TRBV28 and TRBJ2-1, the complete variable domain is DVKVTQSSRYLVKRTGEKVFLECVQDMDHENMFWYRQDPGLGLRLIYFSYDVKMKEKGDIPEGYSVSREKKERFSLILESASTNQTSMYLCASRYKDRYNEQFFGPGTRLTVL.

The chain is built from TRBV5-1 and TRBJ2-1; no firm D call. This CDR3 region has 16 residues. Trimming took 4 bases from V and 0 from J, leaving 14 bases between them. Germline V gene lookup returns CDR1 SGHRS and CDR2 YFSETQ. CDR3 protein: CASSTQPISSYNEQFF. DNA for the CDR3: TGCGCCAGCAGCACCCAGCCTATAAGCTCCTACAATGAGCAGTTCTTC. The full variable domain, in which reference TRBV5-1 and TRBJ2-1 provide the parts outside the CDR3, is KAGVTQTPRYLIKTRGQQVTLSCSPISGHRSVSWYQQTPGQGLQFLFEYFSETQRNKGNFPGRFSGRQFSNSRSEMNVSTLELGDSALYLCASSTQPISSYNEQFFGPGTRLTVL.

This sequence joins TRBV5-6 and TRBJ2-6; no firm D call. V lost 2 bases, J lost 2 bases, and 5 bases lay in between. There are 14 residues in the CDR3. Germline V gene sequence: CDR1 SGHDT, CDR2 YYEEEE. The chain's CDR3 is CASSFSAGANVLTF. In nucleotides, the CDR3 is TGTGCCAGCAGCTTCAGCGCTGGGGCCAACGTCCTGACTTTC.

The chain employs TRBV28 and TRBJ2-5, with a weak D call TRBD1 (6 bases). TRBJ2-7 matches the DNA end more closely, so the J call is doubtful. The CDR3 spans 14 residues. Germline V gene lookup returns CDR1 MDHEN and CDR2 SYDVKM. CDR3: CASSSGHLSYEQYF. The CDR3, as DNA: TGTGCCAGCAGTTCGGGACACCTCTCCTACGAGCAGTACTTC.

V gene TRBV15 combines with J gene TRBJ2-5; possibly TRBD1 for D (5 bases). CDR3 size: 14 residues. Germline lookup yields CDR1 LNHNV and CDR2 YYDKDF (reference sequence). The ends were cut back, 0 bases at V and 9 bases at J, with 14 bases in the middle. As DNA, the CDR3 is TGTGCCACCAGCAGAGATGGGGCCAGGCAAGCCCAGTACTTC. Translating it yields CATSRDGARQAQYF. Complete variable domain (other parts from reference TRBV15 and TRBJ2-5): DAMVIQNPRYQVTQFGKPVTLSCSQTLNHNVMYWYQQKSSQAPKLLFHYYDKDFNNEADTPDNFQSRRPNTSFCFLDIRSPGLGDTAMYLCATSRDGARQAQYFGPGTRLLVL.

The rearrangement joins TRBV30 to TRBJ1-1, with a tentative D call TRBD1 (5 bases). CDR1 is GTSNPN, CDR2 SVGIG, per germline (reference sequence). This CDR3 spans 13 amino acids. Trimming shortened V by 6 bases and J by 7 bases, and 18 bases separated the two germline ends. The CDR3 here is CACPGTAGIEAFF. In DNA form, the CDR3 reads TGTGCCTGCCCGGGGACCGCTGGAATTGAAGCTTTCTTT.

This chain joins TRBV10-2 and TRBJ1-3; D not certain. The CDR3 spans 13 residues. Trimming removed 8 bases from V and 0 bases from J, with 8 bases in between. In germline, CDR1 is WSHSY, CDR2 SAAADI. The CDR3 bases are TGCGCCAGCGGCGGATCCTCTGGAAACACCATATATTTT. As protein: CASGGSSGNTIYF.

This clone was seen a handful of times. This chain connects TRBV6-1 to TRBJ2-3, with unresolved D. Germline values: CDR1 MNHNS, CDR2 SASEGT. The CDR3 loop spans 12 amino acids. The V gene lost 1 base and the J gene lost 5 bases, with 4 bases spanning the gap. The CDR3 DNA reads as TGTGCCAGCAGTGAAGGGGTAGATACGCAGTATTTT. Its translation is CASSEGVDTQYF.

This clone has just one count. CDR3: CASKRGGGANVLTF. The CDR3, as DNA: TGTGCCAGTAAACGGGGTGGCGGGGCCAACGTCCTGACTTTC. The gene calls are TRBV19 and TRBJ2-6; the D gene is possibly TRBD2 (5 bases). There are 14 residues in the CDR3. Germline V gives CDR1 LNHDA, CDR2 SQIVND (reference sequence). V lost 7 bases and J 4 bases, leaving 11 bases between the germline ends.

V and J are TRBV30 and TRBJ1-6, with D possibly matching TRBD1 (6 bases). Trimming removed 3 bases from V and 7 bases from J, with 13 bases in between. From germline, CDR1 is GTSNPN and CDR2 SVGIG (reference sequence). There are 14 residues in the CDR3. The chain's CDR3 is CAWRHRVTNSPLHF. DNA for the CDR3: TGTGCCTGGAGACACAGGGTTACGAATTCACCCCTCCACTTT.

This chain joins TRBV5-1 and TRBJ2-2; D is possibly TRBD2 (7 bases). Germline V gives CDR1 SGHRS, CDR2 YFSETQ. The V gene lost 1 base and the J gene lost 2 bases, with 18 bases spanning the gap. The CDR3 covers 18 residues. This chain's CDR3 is CASSLPIRGADNTGELFF. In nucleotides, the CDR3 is TGCGCCAGCAGCTTGCCTATCCGGGGGGCAGACAACACCGGGGAGCTGTTTTTT.

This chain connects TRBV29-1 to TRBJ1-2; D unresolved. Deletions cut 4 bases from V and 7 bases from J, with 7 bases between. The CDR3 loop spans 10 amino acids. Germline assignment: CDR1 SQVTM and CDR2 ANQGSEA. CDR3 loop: CSVAPPGYTF. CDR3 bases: TGCAGCGTTGCGCCCCCTGGCTACACCTTC.

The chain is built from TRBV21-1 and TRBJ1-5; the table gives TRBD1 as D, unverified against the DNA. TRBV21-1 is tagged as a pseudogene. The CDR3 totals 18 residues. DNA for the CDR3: TGTGCCAGCATAAAGGACAGGGAGGACAGGGATAGCAATCAGCCCCAGCATTTT. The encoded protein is CASIKDREDRDSNQPQHF.

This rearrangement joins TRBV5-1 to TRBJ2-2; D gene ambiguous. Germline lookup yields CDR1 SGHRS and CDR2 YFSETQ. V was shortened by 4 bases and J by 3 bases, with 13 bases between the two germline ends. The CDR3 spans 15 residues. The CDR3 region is CASSLVGRDTGELFF. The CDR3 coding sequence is TGCGCCAGCAGCCTAGTAGGCAGAGACACCGGGGAGCTGTTTTTT.

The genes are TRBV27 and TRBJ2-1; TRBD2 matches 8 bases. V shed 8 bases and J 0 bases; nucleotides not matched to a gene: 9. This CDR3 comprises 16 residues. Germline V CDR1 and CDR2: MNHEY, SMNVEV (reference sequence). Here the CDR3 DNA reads TGTGCCAGCGCCCCTGGGGCGGGAGGCTCCTACAATGAGCAGTTCTTC. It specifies CASAPGAGGSYNEQFF.

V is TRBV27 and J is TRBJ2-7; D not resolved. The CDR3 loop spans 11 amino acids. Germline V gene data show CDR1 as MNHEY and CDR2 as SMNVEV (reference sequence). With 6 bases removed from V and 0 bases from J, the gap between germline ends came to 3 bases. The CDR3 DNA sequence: TGTGCCAGCAGGGACTCCTACGAGCAGTACTTC. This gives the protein CASRDSYEQYF.

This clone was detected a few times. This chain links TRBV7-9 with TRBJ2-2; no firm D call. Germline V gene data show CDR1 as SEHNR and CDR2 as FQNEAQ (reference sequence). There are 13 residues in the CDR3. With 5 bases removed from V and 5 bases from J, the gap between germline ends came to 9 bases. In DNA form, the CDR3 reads TGTGCCAGCAGCCACGACCCGACCGGGGAGCTGTTTTTT. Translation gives CASSHDPTGELFF.

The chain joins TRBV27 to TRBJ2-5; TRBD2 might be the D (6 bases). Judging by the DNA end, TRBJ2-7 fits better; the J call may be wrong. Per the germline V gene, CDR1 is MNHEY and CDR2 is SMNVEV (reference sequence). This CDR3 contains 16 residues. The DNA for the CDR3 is TGTGCCAGCAGTCGAGGAGGGTTCAGCGTCTCCTACGAGCAGTACTTC. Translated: CASSRGGFSVSYEQYF.

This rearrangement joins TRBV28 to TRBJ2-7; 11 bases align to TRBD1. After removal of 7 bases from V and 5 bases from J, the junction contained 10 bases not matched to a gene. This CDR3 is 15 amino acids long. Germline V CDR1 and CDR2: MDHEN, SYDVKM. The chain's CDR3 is CASTLWTGGNNEQYF. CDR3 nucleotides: TGTGCCAGCACCCTTTGGACAGGGGGCAACAACGAGCAGTACTTC.

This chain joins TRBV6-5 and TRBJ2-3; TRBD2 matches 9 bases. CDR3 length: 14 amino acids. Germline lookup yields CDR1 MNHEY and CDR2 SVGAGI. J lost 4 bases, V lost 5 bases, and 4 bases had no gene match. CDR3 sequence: CASSGTSPADTQYF. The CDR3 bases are TGTGCCAGCAGTGGGACTAGCCCCGCAGATACGCAGTATTTT.